Below, 4 T cell receptor beta chains from the same sample are listed, as sequenced in a study of blood T cell repertoires in COVID-19. This table comes from immunoSEQ multiplex PCR, and its TCRdb copy is limited to in-frame clones, with some not included. The sample has hundreds of thousands of clones; less than 90% are singletons. Sequenced: peripheral blood. Source of these receptors: a woman aged 65 to 85 with active or convalescent COVID-19.

The chain employs TRBV19 and TRBJ2-2; 8 positions agree with TRBD2. The CDR3 length is 15 residues. The junction had 6 bases not matched to a gene; V was cut back by 5 bases and J by 4 bases. Germline V gene lookup returns CDR1 LNHDA and CDR2 SQIVND (reference sequence). The chain's CDR3 is CASSERELGTGELFF. In nucleotides, the CDR3 is TGTGCCAGTAGTGAGCGGGAGCTGGGCACCGGGGAGCTGTTTTTT.

This chain connects TRBV10-3 to TRBJ2-6; D perhaps matches TRBD1 (6 bases). Germline V gene sequence: CDR1 ENHRY, CDR2 SYGVKD. The CDR3 is 15 residues long. V lost 10 bases to trimming and J lost 4 bases, with 17 bases between them. CDR3 sequence: CATSLQGSGANVLTF. The CDR3 coding sequence is TGTGCCACATCCTTGCAGGGGTCGGGGGCCAACGTCCTGACTTTC.

The chain combines TRBV28 with TRBJ2-7; a weak D match, TRBD2 (6 bases). With 6 bases removed from V and 5 bases from J, the gap between germline ends came to 11 bases. Germline CDR1 and CDR2: MDHEN and SYDVKM. CDR3 length equals 12 residues. The CDR3 loop reads CASSLAGHEQYF. DNA for the CDR3: TGTGCCAGCAGCCTTGCGGGGCACGAGCAGTACTTC.

The J gene is TRBJ1-2, the V gene TRBV29-1; tentative D call: TRBD1 (6 bases). V was pared by 6 bases and J by 6 bases, with 14 bases between. The CDR3 spans 12 residues. The V gene's germline CDR1 is SQVTM and CDR2 ANQGSEA. CDR3: CSVQGGAHGYTF. The CDR3 DNA reads TGCAGCGTCCAAGGGGGGGCCCATGGCTACACCTTC.